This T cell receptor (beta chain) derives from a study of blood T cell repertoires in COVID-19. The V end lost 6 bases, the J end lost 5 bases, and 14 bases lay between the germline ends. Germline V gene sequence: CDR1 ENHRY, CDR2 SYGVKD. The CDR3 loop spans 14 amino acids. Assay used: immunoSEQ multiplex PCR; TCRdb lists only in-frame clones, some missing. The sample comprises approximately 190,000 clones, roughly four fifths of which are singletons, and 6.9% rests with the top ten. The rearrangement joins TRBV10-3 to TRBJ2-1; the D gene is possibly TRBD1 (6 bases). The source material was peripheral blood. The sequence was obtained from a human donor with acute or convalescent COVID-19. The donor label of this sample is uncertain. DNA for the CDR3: TGTGCCATCAGCCCAAATCGGGACAACAATGAGCAGTTCTTC. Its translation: CAISPNRDNNEQFF.